Listed below are T cell receptor beta chains from one sample, sequenced in a study of blood T cell repertoires in COVID-19. TCRdb's copy holds only in-frame clones and misses some; the assay was immunoSEQ multiplex PCR. The sample carries some 120,000 clones, less than 90% recorded once. Sequenced input: peripheral blood. All receptors derive from a woman between 25 and 40 years old who had recovered from COVID-19. Each CDR3 is given with its conserved first and last residue. A D gene is named only where the DNA matches it firmly. Clone size is given for some rows only: seen once, a few or many times, or a class if the clone is expanded.

J	V	D	size	DNA	CDR3
TRBJ2-3	TRBV5-1	NA	NA	TGCGCCAGCAGACAGGGCGCAGATACGCAGTATTTT	CASRQGADTQYF
TRBJ1-1	TRBV6-2/TRBV6-3	TRBD1	NA	TGTGCCAGCAGCCAAAAGGGGACAGGGAACACTGAAGCTTTCTTT	CASSQKGTGNTEAFF
TRBJ2-7	TRBV11-2	TRBD2	NA	TGTGCCAGCAGCTCCCCGGGACTAGCGGGAGTGCGGCAGTACTTC	CASSSPGLAGVRQYF
TRBJ2-3	TRBV24-1	NA	NA	TGTGCCACCCAAGGAAGGGGGGGAACAGATACGCAGTATTTT	CATQGRGGTDTQYF
TRBJ2-5	TRBV9	NA	NA	TGTGCCAGCAGCGTAGGTGGCAGGGATTTCCAAGAGACCCAGTACTTC	CASSVGGRDFQETQYF
TRBJ1-6	TRBV6-5	NA	once	TGTGCCAGCAGTTACTCATGGCGGAATTCAGCGGGGCCCCTCCACTTT	CASSYSWRNSAGPLHF
TRBJ1-2	TRBV6-5	TRBD1	NA	TGTGCCAGCAGTTTAGCAGGGGGCTATGGCTACACCTTC	CASSLAGGYGYTF
TRBJ2-1	TRBV4-2	TRBD2	NA	TGTGCCAGCAGCCAAGATCTGCTAGGACTAGCGGGAGGGTGGTCCTACAATGAGCAGTTCTTC	CASSQDLLGLAGGWSYNEQFF
TRBJ2-6	TRBV19	TRBD1	NA	TGTGCCAGTAGTAAGGGACAGGGGGAATCTGGGGCCAACGTCCTGACTTTC	CASSKGQGESGANVLTF
TRBJ1-3	TRBV19	NA	once	TGTGCCAGTAGTATATCCCACTCTGAAGGAAACACCATATATTTT	CASSISHSEGNTIYF
TRBJ2-7	TRBV15	TRBD2	many	TGTGCCACCAGCCGGGGAGGGCCCTCCTACGAGCAGTACTTC	CATSRGGPSYEQYF
TRBJ1-5	TRBV27	NA	NA	TGTGCCAGCAGTCCTAGGTACGAGAGTCAGCCCCAGCATTTT	CASSPRYESQPQHF
TRBJ1-4	TRBV12-5	TRBD1	few	TGTGCTAGTGCCCTTGAAGGGACAGTATCCGAAAAACTGTTTTTT	CASALEGTVSEKLFF
TRBJ2-5	TRBV5-1	TRBD1	few	TGCGCCAGCAGCTTGCGTCCTGACAGGGACGAGACCCAGTACTTC	CASSLRPDRDETQYF
TRBJ2-7	TRBV7-2	TRBD1	NA	TGTGCCAGCAGCTTCTCTGGAACAGGGGGCGCACCACCTTACGAGCAGTACTTC	CASSFSGTGGAPPYEQYF
TRBJ2-1	TRBV11-2	NA	NA	TGTGCCAGCAGCCCACACAGGGATGAGCAGTTCTTC	CASSPHRDEQFF
TRBJ1-1	TRBV7-8	NA	NA	TGTGCCAGCAGCACGCGGACAGAGGACACTGAAGCTTTCTTT	CASSTRTEDTEAFF
TRBJ2-7	TRBV11-1	NA	NA	TGTGCCAGCAGCCCCGGTCCTAGCGCGACCTACGAGCAGTACTTC	CASSPGPSATYEQYF
TRBJ2-7	TRBV29-1	TRBD1	NA	TGCAGCGTTTCCGGGACAGGGGGCGGGAGGGTAACCTACGAGCAGTACTTC	CSVSGTGGGRVTYEQYF
TRBJ2-2	TRBV24-1	TRBD2	NA	TGTGCCACCAGTGACCCAAGCGGGAGGAGGGCCGGGGAGCTGTTTTTT	CATSDPSGRRAGELFF
TRBJ2-7	TRBV3-1/TRBV3-2	TRBD2	many	TGTGCCAGCAGCCAAGCACCTAGCGGAGCCTACGAGCAGTACTTC	CASSQAPSGAYEQYF
TRBJ2-7	TRBV6-5	TRBD1	NA	TGTGCCAGCAGGTTCGACAGGGGGTCAGAGTACGAGCAGTACTTC	CASRFDRGSEYEQYF
TRBJ1-1	TRBV18	TRBD1	NA	TGTGCCAGCTCACTGTACCGGGACAGGTCAGAAGCTTTCTTT	CASSLYRDRSEAFF
TRBJ1-2	TRBV29-1	NA	NA	TGCAGCGTTGCCGCGGGTAACTATGGCTACACCTTC	CSVAAGNYGYTF
TRBJ1-2	TRBV29-1	NA	once	TGCAGCGTTGAGGAGAACTATGGCTACACCTTC	CSVEENYGYTF
TRBJ2-1	TRBV3-1/TRBV3-2	TRBD2	NA	TGTGCCAGCAGCCAAATCGTAGCGGGTGGCTACAATGAGCAGTTCTTC	CASSQIVAGGYNEQFF
TRBJ1-1	TRBV14	NA	many	TGTGCCAGCAGCCAAGCAGGGCTGAACACTGAAGCTTTCTTT	CASSQAGLNTEAFF
TRBJ1-5	TRBV4-1	TRBD1	NA	TGCGCCAGCAGCCTGGGACAGGGGGCAGGTCAGCCCCAGCATTTT	CASSLGQGAGQPQHF
TRBJ2-2	TRBV6-1	TRBD1	NA	TGTGCCAGCAGTGCGGGACAGCCAACCGGGGAGCTGTTTTTT	CASSAGQPTGELFF
TRBJ2-6	TRBV5-6	NA	few	TGTGCCGCAAAACACTCTGGGGCCAACGTCCTGACTTTC	CAAKHSGANVLTF
TRBJ1-1	TRBV6-5	NA	NA	TGTGCCAGCACCTCCGTTCCCCCTGAAGCTTTCTTT	CASTSVPPEAFF
TRBJ2-5	TRBV5-4	NA	NA	TGTGCCAGCAGCTTGGGGACTGGACGAGAGACCCAGTACTTC	CASSLGTGRETQYF
TRBJ1-5	TRBV5-1	NA	NA	TGCGCCAGCAGCCCATCGGACAGCAACAATCAGCCCCAGCATTTT	CASSPSDSNNQPQHF
TRBJ2-3	TRBV19	TRBD1	NA	TGTGCCAGTACCCTCGCTTTAGGGACAGGGTCAGATACGCAGTATTTT	CASTLALGTGSDTQYF
TRBJ2-7	TRBV14	NA	NA	TGTGCCAGCAGCCAAGATGTAACTGTGGAGCAGTACTTC	CASSQDVTVEQYF
TRBJ1-2	TRBV20-1	NA	NA	TGCAGTGTCCCAGGTGGGGCGGGCTACACCTTC	CSVPGGAGYTF
TRBJ1-1	TRBV25-1	TRBD1	NA	TGTGCCAGCAGACCCCTGGGGGACAGCAAAGAAGCTTTCTTT	CASRPLGDSKEAFF
TRBJ1-1	TRBV5-5	NA	NA	TGTGCCAGCAGCTTGGCAGGGGAAACTGAAGCTTTCTTT	CASSLAGETEAFF
TRBJ1-2	TRBV3-1/TRBV3-2	NA	NA	TGTGCCAGCAGCCAAGTTTCCGGGGTTTACACCTTC	CASSQVSGVYTF
TRBJ2-5	TRBV4-1	TRBD1	NA	TGCGCCAGCAGCCAAGATTCAGGGGGACAAGAGACCCAGTACTTC	CASSQDSGGQETQYF
TRBJ2-7	TRBV9	TRBD2	NA	TGTGCCAGCAGCCCACGTAGCGGGGGTGAATACGAGCAGTACTTC	CASSPRSGGEYEQYF
TRBJ2-2	TRBV25-1	TRBD2	NA	TGTGCCAGCAGTGAATCGGGCGCGGGAGTCAACGGGGAGCTGTTTTTT	CASSESGAGVNGELFF
TRBJ1-2	TRBV6-5	NA	once	TGTGCCAGCAGTTACTACGAGGATGGCTACACCTTC	CASSYYEDGYTF
TRBJ2-3	TRBV27	TRBD1	NA	TGTGCCAGCAGGGAACAGGGGGCGTTCAGCACAGATACGCAGTATTTT	CASREQGAFSTDTQYF
TRBJ2-5	TRBV3-1/TRBV3-2	TRBD2	NA	TGTGCCAGCAGCCCCTACGGGCTAGCGGGAGTGGGAGAGACCCAGTACTTC	CASSPYGLAGVGETQYF
TRBJ2-1	TRBV7-8	TRBD1	NA	TGTGCCAGCAGGGACAGGGGCTGGGATGAGCAGTTCTTC	CASRDRGWDEQFF
TRBJ1-2	TRBV5-1	TRBD1	once	TGCGCCAGCAGCGACGGACAGGGCTCCTATGGCTACACCTTC	CASSDGQGSYGYTF
TRBJ2-7	TRBV7-9	NA	NA	TGTGCCAGCAGCTTAGTTACGGCAGGGGGGTCCTACGAGCAGTACTTC	CASSLVTAGGSYEQYF
TRBJ2-2	TRBV19	NA	NA	TGTGCCAGTATGTACGGATATAGCGCTTACACCGGGGAGCTGTTTTTT	CASMYGYSAYTGELFF
TRBJ1-2	TRBV12-3/TRBV12-4	TRBD1	NA	TGTGCCAGCAGCGGGACAGCGAGCTATGGCTACACCTTC	CASSGTASYGYTF
TRBJ2-1	TRBV30	TRBD2	NA	TGTGCCTGGACCCGGACTAGCGGGGGGACGAGAACTTACAATGAGCAGTTCTTC	CAWTRTSGGTRTYNEQFF
TRBJ1-5	TRBV5-6	NA	NA	TGTGCCAGCAGCCGGGGGGGTGTTAGCAATCAGCCCCAGCATTTT	CASSRGGVSNQPQHF
TRBJ2-7	TRBV2	NA	NA	TGTGCCAGCAGTTGGACAAGGAGAACCTACGAGCAGTACTTC	CASSWTRRTYEQYF